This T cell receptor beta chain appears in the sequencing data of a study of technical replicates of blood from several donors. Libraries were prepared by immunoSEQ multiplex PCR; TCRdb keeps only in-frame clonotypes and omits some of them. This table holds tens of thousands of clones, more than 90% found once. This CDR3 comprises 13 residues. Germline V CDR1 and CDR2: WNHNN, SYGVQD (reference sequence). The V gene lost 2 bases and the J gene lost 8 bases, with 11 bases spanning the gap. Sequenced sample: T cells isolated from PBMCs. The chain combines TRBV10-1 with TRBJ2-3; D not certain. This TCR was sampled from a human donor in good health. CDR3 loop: CASSEKPGGTQYF. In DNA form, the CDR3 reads TGCGCCAGCAGTGAGAAACCTGGCGGTACGCAGTATTTT.